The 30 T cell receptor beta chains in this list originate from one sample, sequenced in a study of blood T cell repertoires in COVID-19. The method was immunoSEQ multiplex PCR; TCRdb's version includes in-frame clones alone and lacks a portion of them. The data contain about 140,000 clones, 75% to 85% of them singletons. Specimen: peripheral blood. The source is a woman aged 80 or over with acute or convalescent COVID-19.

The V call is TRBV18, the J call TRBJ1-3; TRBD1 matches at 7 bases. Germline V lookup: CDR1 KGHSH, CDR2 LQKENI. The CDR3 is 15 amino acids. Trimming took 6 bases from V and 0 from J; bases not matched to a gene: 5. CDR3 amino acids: CASSLGQASGNTIYF. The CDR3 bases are TGTGCCAGCTCTCTAGGACAGGCCTCTGGAAACACCATATATTTT.

The CDR3, as DNA: TGTGCCAGCAGCTTAGCGCCCGGGACAGCTTCCTCTGGAAACACCATATATTTT. This gives the protein CASSLAPGTASSGNTIYF. The J gene is TRBJ1-3, the V gene TRBV7-2; 7 nucleotides match TRBD1. The CDR3 has 18 residues. J gave up 0 bases and V 0 bases, and 8 bases lay outside the gene matches. The V gene's germline CDR1 is SGHTA and CDR2 FQGNSA.

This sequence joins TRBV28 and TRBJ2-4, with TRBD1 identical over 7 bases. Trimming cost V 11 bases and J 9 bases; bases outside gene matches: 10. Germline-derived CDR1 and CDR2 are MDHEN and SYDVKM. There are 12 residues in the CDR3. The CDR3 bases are TGTGCCGTTAATACAGGGGCGGGCATTCAGTACTTC. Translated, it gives CAVNTGAGIQYF. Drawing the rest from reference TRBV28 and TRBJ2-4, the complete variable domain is DVKVTQSSRYLVKRTGEKVFLECVQDMDHENMFWYRQDPGLGLRLIYFSYDVKMKEKGDIPEGYSVSREKKERFSLILESASTNQTSMYLCAVNTGAGIQYFGAGTRLSVL.

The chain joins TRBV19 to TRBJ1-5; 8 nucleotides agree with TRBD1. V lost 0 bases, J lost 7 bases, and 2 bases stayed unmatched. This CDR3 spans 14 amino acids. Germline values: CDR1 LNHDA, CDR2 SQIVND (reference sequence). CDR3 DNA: TGTGCCAGTAGTATAGAGACAGGGGTACAGCCCCAGCATTTT. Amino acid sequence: CASSIETGVQPQHF.

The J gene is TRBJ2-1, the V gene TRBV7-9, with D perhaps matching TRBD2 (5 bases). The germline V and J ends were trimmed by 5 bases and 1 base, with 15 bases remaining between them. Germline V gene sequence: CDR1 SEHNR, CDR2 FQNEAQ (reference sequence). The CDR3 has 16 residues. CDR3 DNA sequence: TGTGCCAGCAGCCCCCTAAGAGCGGCTTCCTACAATGAGCAGTTCTTC. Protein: CASSPLRAASYNEQFF.

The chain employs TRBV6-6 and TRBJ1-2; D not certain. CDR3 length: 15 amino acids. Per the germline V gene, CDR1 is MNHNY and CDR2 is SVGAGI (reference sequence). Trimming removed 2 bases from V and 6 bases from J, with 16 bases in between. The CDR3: CASSYEKFSIDGYTF. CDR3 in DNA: TGTGCCAGCAGTTACGAGAAGTTTTCGATTGATGGCTACACCTTC.

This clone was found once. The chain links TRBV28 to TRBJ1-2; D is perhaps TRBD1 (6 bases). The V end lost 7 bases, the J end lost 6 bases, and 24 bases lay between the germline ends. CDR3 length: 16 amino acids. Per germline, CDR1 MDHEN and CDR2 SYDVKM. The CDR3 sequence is CASIPGGPGGFDGYTF. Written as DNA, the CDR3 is TGTGCCAGCATCCCCGGGGGGCCAGGAGGCTTTGATGGCTACACCTTC.

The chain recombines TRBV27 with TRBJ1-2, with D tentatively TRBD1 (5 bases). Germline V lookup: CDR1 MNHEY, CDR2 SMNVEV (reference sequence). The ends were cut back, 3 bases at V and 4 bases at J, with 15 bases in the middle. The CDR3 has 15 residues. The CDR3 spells CASSFTSGGLYGYTF. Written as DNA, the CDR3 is TGTGCCAGCAGTTTTACCTCGGGGGGTCTCTATGGCTACACCTTC.

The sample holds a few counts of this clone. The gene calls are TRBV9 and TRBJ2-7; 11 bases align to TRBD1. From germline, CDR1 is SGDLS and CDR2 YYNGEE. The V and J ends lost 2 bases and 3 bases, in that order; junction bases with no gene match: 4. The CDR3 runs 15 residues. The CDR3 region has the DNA TGTGCCAGCAGCGTGGGGACAGGGGGTATCTACGAGCAGTACTTC. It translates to CASSVGTGGIYEQYF.

CDR3 amino acids: CASSTSGDRGYTF. The CDR3 nucleotides read TGTGCCAGCAGCACGTCAGGGGATAGAGGCTACACCTTC. V usage is TRBV7-9 and J usage is TRBJ1-2; tentative D call: TRBD1 (6 bases). Germline V lookup: CDR1 SEHNR, CDR2 FQNEAQ (reference sequence). The V gene lost 5 bases and the J gene lost 8 bases, with 15 bases spanning the gap. CDR3 length equals 13 residues.

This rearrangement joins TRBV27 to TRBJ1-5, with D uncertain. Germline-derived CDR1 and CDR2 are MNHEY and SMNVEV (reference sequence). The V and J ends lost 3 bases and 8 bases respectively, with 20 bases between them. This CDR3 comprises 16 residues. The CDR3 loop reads CASSFPPNYGEKPQHF. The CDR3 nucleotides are TGTGCCAGCAGTTTTCCCCCAAATTACGGGGAGAAGCCCCAGCATTTT.

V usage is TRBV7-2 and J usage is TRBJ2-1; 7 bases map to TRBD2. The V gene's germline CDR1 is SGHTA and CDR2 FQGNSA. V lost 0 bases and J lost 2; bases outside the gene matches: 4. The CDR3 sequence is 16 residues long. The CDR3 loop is CASSLAPSGPYNEQFF. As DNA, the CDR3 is TGTGCCAGCAGCTTAGCGCCTAGCGGCCCCTACAATGAGCAGTTCTTC.

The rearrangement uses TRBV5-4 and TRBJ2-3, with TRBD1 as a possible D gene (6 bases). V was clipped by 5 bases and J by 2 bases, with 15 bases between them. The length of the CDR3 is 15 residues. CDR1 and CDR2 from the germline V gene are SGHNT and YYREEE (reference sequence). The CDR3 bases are TGTGCCAGCAGACCTCAGGGGATAAACACAGATACGCAGTATTTT. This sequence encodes CASRPQGINTDTQYF.

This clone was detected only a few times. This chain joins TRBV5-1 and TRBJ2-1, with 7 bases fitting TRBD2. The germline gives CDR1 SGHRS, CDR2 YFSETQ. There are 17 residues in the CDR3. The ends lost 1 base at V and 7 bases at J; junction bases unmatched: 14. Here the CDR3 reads CASSLPPWRGTGNEQFF. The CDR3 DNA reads TGCGCCAGCAGCTTGCCCCCTTGGCGGGGGACGGGTAATGAGCAGTTCTTC.

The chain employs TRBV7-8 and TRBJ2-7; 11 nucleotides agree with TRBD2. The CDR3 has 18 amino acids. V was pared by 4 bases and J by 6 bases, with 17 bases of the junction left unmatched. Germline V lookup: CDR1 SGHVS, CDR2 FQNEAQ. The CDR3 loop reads CASSSPGLAEETFAEQYF. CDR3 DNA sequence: TGTGCCAGCAGCTCACCGGGACTAGCGGAAGAAACCTTCGCCGAGCAGTACTTC.

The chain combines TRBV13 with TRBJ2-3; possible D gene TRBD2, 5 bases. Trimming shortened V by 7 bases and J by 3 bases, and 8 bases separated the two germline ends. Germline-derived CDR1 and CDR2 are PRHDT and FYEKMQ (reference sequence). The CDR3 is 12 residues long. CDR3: CASTGLTDTQYF. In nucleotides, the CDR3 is TGTGCCAGCACCGGACTGACAGATACGCAGTATTTT. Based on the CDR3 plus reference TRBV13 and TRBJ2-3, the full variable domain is AAGVIQSPRHLIKEKRETATLKCYPIPRHDTVYWYQQGPGQDPQFLISFYEKMQSDKGSIPDRFSAQQFSDYHSELNMSSLELGDSALYFCASTGLTDTQYFGPGTRLTVL.

CDR3 DNA: TGTGCCAGCAGCCAGGGACTAGCTCGGTTCTTC. Translating it yields CASSQGLARFF. The chain is built from TRBV28 and TRBJ2-1, with 9 bases identical to TRBD2. This CDR3 is 11 amino acids long. Germline trimming cut 6 bases from V and 15 bases from J; bases unmatched to any gene: 6. In germline, CDR1 is MDHEN, CDR2 SYDVKM.

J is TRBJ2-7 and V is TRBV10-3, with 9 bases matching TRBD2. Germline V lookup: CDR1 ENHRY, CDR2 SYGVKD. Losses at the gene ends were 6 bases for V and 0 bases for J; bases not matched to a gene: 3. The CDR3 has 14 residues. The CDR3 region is CAIRSSGGSYEQYF. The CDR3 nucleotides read TGTGCCATCAGGAGTAGCGGGGGCTCCTACGAGCAGTACTTC.

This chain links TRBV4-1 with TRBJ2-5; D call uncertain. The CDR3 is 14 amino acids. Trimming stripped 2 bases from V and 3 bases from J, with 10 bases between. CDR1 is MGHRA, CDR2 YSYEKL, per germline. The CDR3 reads CASSQRALEETQYF. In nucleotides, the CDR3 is TGCGCCAGCAGCCAAAGAGCACTCGAAGAGACCCAGTACTTC.

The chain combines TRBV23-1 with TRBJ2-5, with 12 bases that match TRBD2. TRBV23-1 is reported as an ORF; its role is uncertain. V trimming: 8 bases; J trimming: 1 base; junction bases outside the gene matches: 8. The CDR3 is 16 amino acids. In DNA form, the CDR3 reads TGCGCCAGCCTCAGCAGGACTAGCGGGGTCCAAGAGACCCAGTACTTC. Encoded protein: CASLSRTSGVQETQYF.

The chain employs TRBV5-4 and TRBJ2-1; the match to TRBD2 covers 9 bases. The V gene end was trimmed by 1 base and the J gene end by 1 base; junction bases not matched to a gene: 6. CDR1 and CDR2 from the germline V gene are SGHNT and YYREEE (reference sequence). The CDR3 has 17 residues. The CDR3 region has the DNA TGTGCCAGCAGCTTGCGTAGCGGGGGAGCTTCCTACAATGAGCAGTTCTTC. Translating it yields CASSLRSGGASYNEQFF.

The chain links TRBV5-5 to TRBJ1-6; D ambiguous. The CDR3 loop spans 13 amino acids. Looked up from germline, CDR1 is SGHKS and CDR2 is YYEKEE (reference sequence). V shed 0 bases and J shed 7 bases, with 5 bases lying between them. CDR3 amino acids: CASSLGTNSPLHF. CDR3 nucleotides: TGTGCCAGCAGCTTGGGAACAAATTCACCCCTCCACTTT.

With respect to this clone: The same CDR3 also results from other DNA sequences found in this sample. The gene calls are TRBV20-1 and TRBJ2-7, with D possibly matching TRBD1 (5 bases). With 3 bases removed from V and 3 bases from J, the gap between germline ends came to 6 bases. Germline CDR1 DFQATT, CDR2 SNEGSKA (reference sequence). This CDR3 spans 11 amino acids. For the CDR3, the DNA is TGCAGTGCTAGCCAGGGCTACGAGCAGTACTTC. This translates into CSASQGYEQYF.

CDR3 amino acids: CASSPIYGASSYEQYF. As DNA, the CDR3 is TGTGCCAGCAGCCCAATATACGGAGCTTCCTCCTACGAGCAGTACTTC. V and J are TRBV28 and TRBJ2-7; D not resolved. Germline CDR1 is MDHEN and CDR2 is SYDVKM. V was cut by 6 bases and J by 0 bases, with 18 bases left in between. The CDR3 extends over 16 amino acids.

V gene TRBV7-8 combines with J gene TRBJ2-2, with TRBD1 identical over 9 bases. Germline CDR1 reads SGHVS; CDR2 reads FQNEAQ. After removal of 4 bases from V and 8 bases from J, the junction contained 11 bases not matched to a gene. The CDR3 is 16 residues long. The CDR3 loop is CASSSTGTGTGGELFF. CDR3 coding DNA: TGTGCCAGCAGCTCAACCGGGACAGGGACGGGGGGGGAGCTGTTTTTT.

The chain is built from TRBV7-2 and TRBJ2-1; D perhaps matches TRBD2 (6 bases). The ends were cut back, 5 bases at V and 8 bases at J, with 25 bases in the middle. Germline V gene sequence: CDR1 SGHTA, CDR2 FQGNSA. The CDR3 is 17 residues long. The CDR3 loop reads CASSLGLAPAGIDEQFF. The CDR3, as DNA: TGTGCCAGCAGCCTAGGCCTAGCGCCCGCGGGCATTGATGAGCAGTTCTTC.

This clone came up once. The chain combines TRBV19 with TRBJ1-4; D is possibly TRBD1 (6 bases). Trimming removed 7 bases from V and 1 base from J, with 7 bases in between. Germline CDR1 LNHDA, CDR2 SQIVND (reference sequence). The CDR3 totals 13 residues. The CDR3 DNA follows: TGTGCCAGTAAACAGGGAACTAATGAAAAACTGTTTTTT. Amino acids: CASKQGTNEKLFF.

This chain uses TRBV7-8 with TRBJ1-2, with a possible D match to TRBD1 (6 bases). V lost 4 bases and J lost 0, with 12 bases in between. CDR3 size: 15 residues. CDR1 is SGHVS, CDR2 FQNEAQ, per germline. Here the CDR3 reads CASSSYRAPNYGYTF. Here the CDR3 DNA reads TGTGCCAGCAGCTCCTACAGGGCTCCTAACTATGGCTACACCTTC.

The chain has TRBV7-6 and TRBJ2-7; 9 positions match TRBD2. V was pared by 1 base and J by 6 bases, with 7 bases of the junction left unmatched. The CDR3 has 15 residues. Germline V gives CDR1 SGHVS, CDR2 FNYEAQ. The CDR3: CASSLEAGGGGEQYF. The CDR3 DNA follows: TGTGCCAGCAGCTTAGAAGCGGGAGGTGGCGGCGAGCAGTACTTC.

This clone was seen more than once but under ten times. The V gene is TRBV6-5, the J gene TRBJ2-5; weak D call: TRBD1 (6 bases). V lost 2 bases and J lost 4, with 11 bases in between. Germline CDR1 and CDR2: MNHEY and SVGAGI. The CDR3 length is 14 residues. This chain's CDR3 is CASSYGGLLETQYF. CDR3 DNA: TGTGCCAGCAGTTACGGGGGCCTGCTAGAGACCCAGTACTTC.